This entry lists 20 T cell receptor beta chains sequenced from one sample in a study of shared clonotypes between healthy human individuals (TCRdb year 2020). Receptor libraries were prepared by the immunoSEQ multiplex PCR assay. In TCRdb, the immuneACCESS table is reduced to in-frame sequences with V and J assigned. These tables do not hold every clone; where another copy was compared, an unresolved V gene accounts for under half, and the others remain unexplained. The sample includes millions of clones, with roughly 94% observed a single time. Roughly 0.13% of the sample is held by the ten biggest clonotypes. The sequencing input was naive CD4+ T cells sorted from blood. In light of the paper, this sample's cell subset or site label describes: CD45RA+ positively selected. Receptors were obtained from a man between 18 and 29 years old in good health.

The V and J genes are TRBV9 and TRBJ1-2; 7 bases fit TRBD1. With V trimmed by 4 bases and J by 3 bases, 12 bases remained unmatched. Germline V CDR1 and CDR2: SGDLS, YYNGEE. The CDR3 covers 16 residues. For the CDR3, the DNA is TGTGCCAGCAGCCCGTCTCCGACAGGGCCCCACTATGGCTACACCTTC. It encodes CASSPSPTGPHYGYTF.

V is TRBV25-1 and J is TRBJ2-2; D is unclear. Germline loops: CDR1 MGHDK, CDR2 SYGVNS. V was shortened by 6 bases and J by 5 bases, with 13 bases between the two germline ends. There are 14 residues in the CDR3. CDR3 nucleotide sequence: TGTGCCAGCAGAGAGAATGTCGGGACCGGGGAGCTGTTTTTT. This encodes CASRENVGTGELFF. The whole variable domain, remainder taken from reference TRBV25-1 and TRBJ2-2, is EADIYQTPRYLVIGTGKKITLECSQTMGHDKMYWYQQDPGMELHLIHYSYGVNSTEKGDLSSESTVSRIRTEHFPLTLESARPSHTSQYLCASRENVGTGELFFGEGSRLTVL.

The J gene is TRBJ1-4, the V gene TRBV10-3; D unresolved. CDR1 ENHRY and CDR2 SYGVKD come from the germline V gene. Trimming removed 3 bases from V and 8 bases from J, with 10 bases in between. The CDR3 totals 13 residues. CDR3 residues: CAISDSPVEKLFF. CDR3 in DNA: TGTGCCATCAGTGATTCACCAGTGGAAAAACTGTTTTTT.

This rearrangement joins TRBV5-8 to TRBJ2-7; a weak D match, TRBD1 (6 bases). V gave up 0 bases and J gave up 2 bases, with 15 bases separating them. This CDR3 has 16 amino acids. The germline V gene encodes CDR1 SGHTS and CDR2 YDEGEE. The CDR3 sequence is CASSLERGKRPYEQYF. The CDR3 region has the DNA TGTGCCAGCAGCTTGGAAAGGGGGAAAAGACCCTACGAGCAGTACTTC.

V gene TRBV30 combines with J gene TRBJ1-2; D ambiguous. The ends were cut back, 3 bases at V and 4 bases at J, with 9 bases in the middle. This CDR3 is built from 12 residues. Germline assignment: CDR1 GTSNPN and CDR2 SVGIG (reference sequence). CDR3 amino acids: CAWSADPYGYTF. CDR3 in DNA: TGTGCCTGGAGCGCTGACCCCTATGGCTACACCTTC. The complete variable domain, with remaining parts taken from reference TRBV30 and TRBJ1-2, reads SQTIHQWPATLVQPVGSPLSLECTVEGTSNPNLYWYRQAAGRGLQLLFYSVGIGQISSEVPQNLSASRPQDRQFILSSKKLLLSDSGFYLCAWSADPYGYTFGSGTRLTVV.

This chain joins TRBV6-4 and TRBJ1-1; D call uncertain. CDR3 length equals 16 residues. The germline V gene encodes CDR1 MRHNA and CDR2 SNTAGT. Trimming removed 4 bases from V and 0 bases from J, with 15 bases in between. CDR3 amino acids: CASSGLSLDVNTEAFF. CDR3 DNA: TGTGCCAGCAGTGGCCTTTCACTCGACGTGAACACTGAAGCTTTCTTT.

The rearrangement uses TRBV7-9 and TRBJ1-2; D is ambiguous. This CDR3 spans 13 amino acids. Germline CDR1 and CDR2: SEHNR and FQNEAQ (reference sequence). Deletions cut 5 bases from V and 5 bases from J, with 12 bases between. The CDR3, as DNA: TGTGCCAGCAGCCATGAAGCCTTTTATGGCTACACCTTC. It codes for CASSHEAFYGYTF. The full variable domain, rest sourced from reference TRBV7-9 and TRBJ1-2, is DTGVSQNPRHKITKRGQNVTFRCDPISEHNRLYWYRQTLGQGPEFLTYFQNEAQLEKSRLLSDRFSAERPKGSFSTLEIQRTEQGDSAMYLCASSHEAFYGYTFGSGTRLTVV.

This chain links TRBV4-3 with TRBJ2-3; 9 nucleotides line up with TRBD2. V was pared by 1 base and J by 5 bases, with 4 bases of the junction left unmatched. The CDR3 runs to 15 residues. Germline V gene lookup returns CDR1 LGHNA and CDR2 YSLEER. The CDR3 spells CASSQGLAGLDTQYF. CDR3 in DNA: TGCGCCAGCAGCCAAGGCCTAGCGGGACTAGATACGCAGTATTTT.

The chain couples TRBV6-1 to TRBJ2-7, with D hard to call. The germline CDR1 and CDR2 sequences are MNHNS and SASEGT. V lost 0 bases and J lost 2, with 11 bases in between. The CDR3 has 15 amino acids. CDR3 region: CASSEAWAAAYEQYF. The CDR3, as DNA: TGTGCCAGCAGTGAAGCATGGGCAGCAGCCTACGAGCAGTACTTC.

The chain combines TRBV6-6 with TRBJ1-2; tentatively, D is TRBD1 (6 bases). The CDR3 length is 15 residues. In germline, CDR1 is MNHNY, CDR2 SVGAGI (reference sequence). The V gene lost 5 bases and the J gene lost 2 bases, with 15 bases spanning the gap. The CDR3 region has the DNA TGTGCCAGCAGTCTGCGGAGGGACATCAACTATGGCTACACCTTC. As protein: CASSLRRDINYGYTF.

The V call is TRBV6-1, the J call TRBJ2-3; TRBD1 aligns across 8 bases. Germline V gene lookup returns CDR1 MNHNS and CDR2 SASEGT. The CDR3 covers 15 residues. With 9 bases clipped from V and 2 bases from J, the junction kept 10 bases outside the gene matches. DNA of the CDR3: TGTGCCAGTACCCCCCGGGACAGGCTCACAGATACGCAGTATTTT. Translated: CASTPRDRLTDTQYF.

The rearrangement joins TRBV5-1 to TRBJ2-3; D could derive from TRBD1 or TRBD2 (5 bases each). The CDR3 runs to 18 residues. Trimming removed 4 bases from V and 0 bases from J, with 21 bases in between. Per germline, CDR1 SGHRS and CDR2 YFSETQ. This CDR3 is CASSPREQVITSTDTQYF. DNA of the CDR3: TGCGCCAGCAGCCCGAGGGAACAGGTTATAACTAGCACAGATACGCAGTATTTT.

The CDR3 nucleotides read TGTGCCAGCAGCTCTAATCTTAACTCCTACAATGAGCAGTTCTTC. Translation gives CASSSNLNSYNEQFF. This chain joins TRBV5-4 and TRBJ2-1, with D hard to call. Germline-derived CDR1 and CDR2 are SGHNT and YYREEE (reference sequence). Trimming shortened V by 3 bases and J by 0 bases, and 10 bases separated the two germline ends. This CDR3 spans 15 amino acids.

The chain is built from TRBV11-2 and TRBJ2-1, with 10 bases lining up with TRBD2. Trimming cost V 5 bases and J 11 bases; bases outside gene matches: 9. Germline V gene data show CDR1 as SGHAT and CDR2 as FQNNGV. The CDR3 has 14 amino acids. CDR3 DNA: TGTGCCAGCAGCCGTGCTAGCGGGAGTGTACAGCAGTTCTTC. This encodes CASSRASGSVQQFF.

In nucleotides, the CDR3 is TGTGCCAGCAGTGAAGCCACTAGCGGATCCAATGAGCAGTTCTTC. It translates to CASSEATSGSNEQFF. The rearrangement uses TRBV6-1 and TRBJ2-1, with TRBD2 matching over 8 bases. The CDR3 consists of 15 residues. Trimming took 0 bases from V and 6 from J; bases not matched to a gene: 4. The germline CDR1 and CDR2 sequences are MNHNS and SASEGT.

This sequence joins TRBV5-4 and TRBJ2-2; 10 bases line up with TRBD2. The CDR3 loop spans 14 amino acids. The ends lost 4 bases at V and 8 bases at J; junction bases unmatched: 5. Germline V CDR1 and CDR2: SGHNT, YYREEE (reference sequence). CDR3 amino acids: CASSAILAGGELFF. The CDR3 DNA sequence: TGTGCCAGCAGCGCGATACTAGCGGGGGGGGAGCTGTTTTTT.

Remarks on this clone: The sample contains more than one DNA sequence encoding this CDR3. The rearrangement links TRBV5-1 to TRBJ1-1, with TRBD1 as a possible D gene (6 bases). Trimming left V 0 bases short and J 5 bases short, with 8 bases between. Germline assignment: CDR1 SGHRS and CDR2 YFSETQ. The CDR3 consists of 13 residues. CDR3 amino acids: CASSLDRATEAFF. The CDR3 nucleotides are TGCGCCAGCAGCTTGGACAGGGCGACTGAAGCTTTCTTT. Together with reference TRBV5-1 and TRBJ1-1, the CDR3 gives the full variable domain: KAGVTQTPRYLIKTRGQQVTLSCSPISGHRSVSWYQQTPGQGLQFLFEYFSETQRNKGNFPGRFSGRQFSNSRSEMNVSTLELGDSALYLCASSLDRATEAFFGQGTRLTVV.

In its sample, this clone was seen a few times. Other DNA sequences from this sample encode an identical CDR3 as well. CDR3 in DNA: TGCAGCGTTGGGGTAGATGGCTACACCTTC. This gives the protein CSVGVDGYTF. The V and J genes are TRBV29-1 and TRBJ1-2; D remains ambiguous. V was cut by 4 bases and J by 6 bases, with 6 bases left in between. This CDR3 is built from 10 residues. Germline values: CDR1 SQVTM, CDR2 ANQGSEA.

This chain links TRBV18 with TRBJ2-7, with 14 positions matching TRBD2. J lost 4 bases, V lost 2 bases, and 13 bases had no gene match. Germline CDR1 and CDR2: KGHSH and LQKENI. The CDR3 length is 19 residues. The CDR3 region is CASSPRGLAGVGDNYEQYF. The CDR3 DNA reads as TGTGCCAGCTCACCAAGGGGACTAGCGGGAGTCGGAGATAATTACGAGCAGTACTTC.

This chain uses TRBV2 with TRBJ1-5, with D possibly matching TRBD1 (6 bases). Germline CDR1 reads SNHLY; CDR2 reads FYNNEI. Trimming stripped 6 bases from V and 3 bases from J, with 18 bases between. The CDR3 runs 16 residues. CDR3 sequence: CASSRGAQGPNQPQHF. DNA for the CDR3: TGTGCCAGCAGCAGGGGCGCACAGGGCCCCAATCAGCCCCAGCATTTT.